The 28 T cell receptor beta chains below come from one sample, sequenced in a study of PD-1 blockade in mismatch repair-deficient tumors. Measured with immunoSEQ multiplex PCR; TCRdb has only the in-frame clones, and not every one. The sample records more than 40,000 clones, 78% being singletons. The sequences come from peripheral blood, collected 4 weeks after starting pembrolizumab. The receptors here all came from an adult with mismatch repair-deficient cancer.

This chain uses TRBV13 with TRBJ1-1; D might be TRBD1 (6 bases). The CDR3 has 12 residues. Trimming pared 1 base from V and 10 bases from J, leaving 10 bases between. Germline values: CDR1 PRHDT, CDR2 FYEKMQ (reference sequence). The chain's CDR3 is CASSLAGRGAFF. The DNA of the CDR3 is TGTGCCAGCAGCTTAGCGGGCAGGGGAGCTTTCTTT.

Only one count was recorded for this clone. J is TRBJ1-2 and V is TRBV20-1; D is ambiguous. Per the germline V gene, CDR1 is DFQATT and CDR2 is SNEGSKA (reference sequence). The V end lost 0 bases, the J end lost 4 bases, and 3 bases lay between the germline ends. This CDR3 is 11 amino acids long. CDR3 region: CSARDSYGYTF. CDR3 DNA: TGCAGTGCTAGAGACAGCTATGGCTACACCTTC.

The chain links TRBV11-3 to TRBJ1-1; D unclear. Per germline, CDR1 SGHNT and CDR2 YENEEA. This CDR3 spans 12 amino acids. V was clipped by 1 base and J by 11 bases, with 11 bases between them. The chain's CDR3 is CASSLGGSKAFF. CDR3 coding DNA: TGTGCCAGCAGCTTAGGGGGATCCAAGGCTTTCTTT.

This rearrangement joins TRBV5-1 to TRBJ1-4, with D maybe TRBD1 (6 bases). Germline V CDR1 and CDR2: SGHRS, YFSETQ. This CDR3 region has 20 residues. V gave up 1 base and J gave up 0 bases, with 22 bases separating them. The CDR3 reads CASSLRAAGVRVSTNEKLFF. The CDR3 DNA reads TGCGCCAGCAGCTTGCGGGCCGCAGGGGTCAGGGTTTCAACTAATGAAAAACTGTTTTTT.

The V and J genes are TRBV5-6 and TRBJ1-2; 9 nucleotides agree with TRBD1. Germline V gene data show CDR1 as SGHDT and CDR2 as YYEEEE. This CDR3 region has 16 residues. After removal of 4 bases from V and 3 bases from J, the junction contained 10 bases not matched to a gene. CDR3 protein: CASSHRHDRGDYGYTF. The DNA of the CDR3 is TGTGCCAGCAGCCATAGACACGACAGGGGGGACTATGGCTACACCTTC. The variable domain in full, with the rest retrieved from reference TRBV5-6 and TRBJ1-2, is DAGVTQSPTHLIKTRGQQVTLRCSPKSGHDTVSWYQQALGQGPQFIFQYYEEEERQRGNFPDRFSGHQFPNYSSELNVNALLLGDSALYLCASSHRHDRGDYGYTFGSGTRLTVV.

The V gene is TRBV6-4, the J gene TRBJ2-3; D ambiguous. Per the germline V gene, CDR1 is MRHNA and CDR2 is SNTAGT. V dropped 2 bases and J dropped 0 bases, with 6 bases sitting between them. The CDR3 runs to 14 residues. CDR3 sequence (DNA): TGTGCCAGCAGTGACGGGGAAAGCACAGATACGCAGTATTTT. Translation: CASSDGESTDTQYF.

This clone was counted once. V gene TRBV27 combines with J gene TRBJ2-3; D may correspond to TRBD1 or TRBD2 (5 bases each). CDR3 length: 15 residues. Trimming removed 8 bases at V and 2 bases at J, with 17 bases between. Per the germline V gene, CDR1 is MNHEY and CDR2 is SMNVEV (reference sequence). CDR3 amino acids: CASSPGTDITDTQYF. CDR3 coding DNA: TGTGCCAGCTCCCCGGGGACGGACATCACAGATACGCAGTATTTT.

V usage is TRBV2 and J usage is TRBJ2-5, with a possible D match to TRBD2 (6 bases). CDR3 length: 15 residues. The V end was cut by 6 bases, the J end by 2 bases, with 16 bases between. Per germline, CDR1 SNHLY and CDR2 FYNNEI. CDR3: CASRSSSAFQETQYF. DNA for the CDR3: TGTGCCAGCAGGTCCTCTAGCGCGTTTCAAGAGACCCAGTACTTC.

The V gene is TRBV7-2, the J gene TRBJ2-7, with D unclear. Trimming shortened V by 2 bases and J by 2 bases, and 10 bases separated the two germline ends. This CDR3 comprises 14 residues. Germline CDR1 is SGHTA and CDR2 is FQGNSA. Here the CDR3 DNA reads TGTGCCAGCAGCTTAAGCCCGAACACCTACGAGCAGTACTTC. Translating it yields CASSLSPNTYEQYF.

The CDR3: CASSQQGALRANVLTF. CDR3 bases: TGTGCCAGCAGCCAACAGGGTGCTCTCCGGGCCAACGTCCTGACTTTC. The chain combines TRBV14 with TRBJ2-6; TRBD1 is a possible D gene (5 bases). The CDR3 sequence is 16 residues long. Germline assignment: CDR1 SGHDN and CDR2 FVKESK. V was cut by 2 bases and J by 5 bases, with 13 bases left in between.

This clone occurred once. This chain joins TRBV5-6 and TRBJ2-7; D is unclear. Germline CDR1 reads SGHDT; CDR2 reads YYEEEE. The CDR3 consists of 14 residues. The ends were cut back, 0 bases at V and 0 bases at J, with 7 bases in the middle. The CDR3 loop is CASSLVGTSYEQYF. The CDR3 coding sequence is TGTGCCAGCAGCTTGGTCGGTACCTCCTACGAGCAGTACTTC.

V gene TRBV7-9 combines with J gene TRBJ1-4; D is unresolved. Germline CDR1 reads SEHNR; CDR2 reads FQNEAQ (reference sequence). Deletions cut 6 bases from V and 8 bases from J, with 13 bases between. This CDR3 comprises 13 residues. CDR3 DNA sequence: TGTGCCAGCAGTTCGACGGGCTGGGAAAAACTGTTTTTT. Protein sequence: CASSSTGWEKLFF. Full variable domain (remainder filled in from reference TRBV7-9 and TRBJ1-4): DTGVSQNPRHKITKRGQNVTFRCDPISEHNRLYWYRQTLGQGPEFLTYFQNEAQLEKSRLLSDRFSAERPKGSFSTLEIQRTEQGDSAMYLCASSSTGWEKLFFGSGTQLSVL.

This CDR3 is CASSLQPGLPYEQYF. CDR3 sequence (DNA): TGCGCCAGCAGCCTCCAACCGGGACTGCCCTACGAGCAGTACTTC. The chain couples TRBV4-1 to TRBJ2-7; D possibly corresponds to TRBD2 (6 bases). The length of the CDR3 is 15 residues. Germline loops: CDR1 MGHRA, CDR2 YSYEKL. The V end lost 4 bases, the J end lost 2 bases, and 15 bases lay between the germline ends.

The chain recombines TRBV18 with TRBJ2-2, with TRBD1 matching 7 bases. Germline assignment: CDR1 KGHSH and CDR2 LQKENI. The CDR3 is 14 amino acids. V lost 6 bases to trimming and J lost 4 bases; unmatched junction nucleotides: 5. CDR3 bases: TGTGCCAGCTCCCAGGGACAGAGCACCGGGGAGCTGTTTTTT. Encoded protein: CASSQGQSTGELFF.

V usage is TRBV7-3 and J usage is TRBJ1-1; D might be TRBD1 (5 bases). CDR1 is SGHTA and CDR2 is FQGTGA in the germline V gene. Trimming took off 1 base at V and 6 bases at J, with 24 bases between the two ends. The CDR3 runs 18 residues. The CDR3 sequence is CASSLISSPIGTAAEAFF. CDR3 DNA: TGTGCCAGCAGCTTAATTTCATCTCCTATAGGGACGGCGGCTGAAGCTTTCTTT. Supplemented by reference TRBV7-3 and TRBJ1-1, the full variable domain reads GAGVSQTPSNKVTEKGKYVELRCDPISGHTALYWYRQSLGQGPEFLIYFQGTGAADDSGLPNDRFFAVRPEGSVSTLKIQRTERGDSAVYLCASSLISSPIGTAAEAFFGQGTRLTVV.

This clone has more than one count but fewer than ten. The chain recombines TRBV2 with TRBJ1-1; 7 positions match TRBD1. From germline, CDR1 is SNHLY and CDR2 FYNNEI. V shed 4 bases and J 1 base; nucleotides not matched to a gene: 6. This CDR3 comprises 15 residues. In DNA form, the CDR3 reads TGTGCCAGCAGTGCCCGACAGGGCCAGAACACTGAAGCTTTCTTT. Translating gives CASSARQGQNTEAFF.

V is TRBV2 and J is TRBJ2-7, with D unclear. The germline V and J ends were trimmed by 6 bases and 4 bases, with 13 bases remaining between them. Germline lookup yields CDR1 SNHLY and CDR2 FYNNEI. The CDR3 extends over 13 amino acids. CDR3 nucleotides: TGTGCCAGCAGGGTCGGCCCCCTTTACGAGCAGTACTTC. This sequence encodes CASRVGPLYEQYF.

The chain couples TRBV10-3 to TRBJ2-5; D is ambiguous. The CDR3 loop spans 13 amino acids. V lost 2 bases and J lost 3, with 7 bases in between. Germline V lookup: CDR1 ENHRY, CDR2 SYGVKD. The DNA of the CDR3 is TGTGCCATCAGTGAGAGTACGAAAGAGACCCAGTACTTC. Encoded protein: CAISESTKETQYF.

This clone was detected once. The CDR3, as DNA: TGTGCCAGTAGTAGTAGCGGGAGCCCGATGCAAAATGAGCAGTTCTTC. Amino acid sequence: CASSSSGSPMQNEQFF. The chain has TRBV19 and TRBJ2-1; TRBD2 aligns across 9 bases. CDR1 and CDR2 (germline): LNHDA, SQIVND (reference sequence). The CDR3 length is 16 residues. V lost 4 bases and J lost 7; bases outside the gene matches: 11.

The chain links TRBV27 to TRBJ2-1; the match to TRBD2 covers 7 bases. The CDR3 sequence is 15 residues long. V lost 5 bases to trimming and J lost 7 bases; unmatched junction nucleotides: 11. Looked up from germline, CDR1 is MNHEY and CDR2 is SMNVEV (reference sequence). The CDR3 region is CASSKTSIRGNEQFF. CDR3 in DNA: TGTGCCAGCAGTAAGACTAGCATTCGGGGGAATGAGCAGTTCTTC.

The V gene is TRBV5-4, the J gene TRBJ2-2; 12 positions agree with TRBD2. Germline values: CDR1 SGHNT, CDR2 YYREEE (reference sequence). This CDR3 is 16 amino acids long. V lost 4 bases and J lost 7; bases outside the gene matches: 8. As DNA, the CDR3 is TGTGCCAGCAGCCGGAGACTAGCGGGAGTCCTCGGGGAGCTGTTTTTT. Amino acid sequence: CASSRRLAGVLGELFF.

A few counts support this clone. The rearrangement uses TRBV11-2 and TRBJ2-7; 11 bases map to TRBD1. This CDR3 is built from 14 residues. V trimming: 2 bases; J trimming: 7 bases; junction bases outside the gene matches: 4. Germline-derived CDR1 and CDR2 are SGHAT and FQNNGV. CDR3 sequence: CASSLPGTGGEQYF. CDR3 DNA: TGTGCCAGCAGCTTACCCGGGACAGGGGGAGAGCAGTACTTC. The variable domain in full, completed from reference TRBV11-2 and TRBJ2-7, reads EAGVAQSPRYKIIEKRQSVAFWCNPISGHATLYWYQQILGQGPKLLIQFQNNGVVDDSQLPKDRFSAERLKGVDSTLKIQPAKLEDSAVYLCASSLPGTGGEQYFGPGTRLTVT.

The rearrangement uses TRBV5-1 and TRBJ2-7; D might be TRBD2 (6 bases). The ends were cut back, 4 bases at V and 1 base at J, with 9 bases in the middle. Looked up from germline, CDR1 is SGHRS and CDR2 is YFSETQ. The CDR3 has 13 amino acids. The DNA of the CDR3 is TGCGCCAGCAGCGTGACTAGTTCCTACGAGCAGTACTTC. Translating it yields CASSVTSSYEQYF.

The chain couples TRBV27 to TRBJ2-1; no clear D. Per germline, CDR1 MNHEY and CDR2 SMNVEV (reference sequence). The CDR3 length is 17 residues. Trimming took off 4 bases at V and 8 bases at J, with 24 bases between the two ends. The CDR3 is CASSSKSGLNQGYEQFF. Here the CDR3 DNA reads TGTGCCAGCAGTTCTAAATCGGGTTTAAACCAAGGCTATGAGCAGTTCTTC.

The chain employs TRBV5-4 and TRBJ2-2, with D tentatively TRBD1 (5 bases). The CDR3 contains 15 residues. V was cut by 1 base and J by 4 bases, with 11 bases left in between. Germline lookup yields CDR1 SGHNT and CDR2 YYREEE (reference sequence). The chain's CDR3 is CASSLKGSVTGELFF. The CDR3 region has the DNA TGTGCCAGCAGCTTGAAGGGGTCGGTCACCGGGGAGCTGTTTTTT.

CDR3 coding DNA: TGTGCCAGCTCGGGACAGGCGTACACCGGGGAGCTGTTTTTT. Amino acid sequence: CASSGQAYTGELFF. The chain uses TRBV6-1 and TRBJ2-2; 8 nucleotides match TRBD1. CDR1 and CDR2 from the germline V gene are MNHNS and SASEGT. Unmatched junction bases numbered 5, after V lost 8 bases and J lost 3 bases. The CDR3 covers 14 residues.

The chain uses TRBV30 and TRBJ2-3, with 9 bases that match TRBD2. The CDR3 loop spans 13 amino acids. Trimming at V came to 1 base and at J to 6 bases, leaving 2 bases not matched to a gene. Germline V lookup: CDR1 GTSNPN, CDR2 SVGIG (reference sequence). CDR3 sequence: CAWSGREGDTQYF. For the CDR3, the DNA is TGTGCCTGGAGTGGGCGGGAGGGGGATACGCAGTATTTT.

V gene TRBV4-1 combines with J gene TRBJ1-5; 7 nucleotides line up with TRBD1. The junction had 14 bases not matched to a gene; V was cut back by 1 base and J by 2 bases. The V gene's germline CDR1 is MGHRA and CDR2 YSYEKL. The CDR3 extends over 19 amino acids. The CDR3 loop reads CASSQASEGAGRGNQPQHF. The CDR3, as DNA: TGCGCCAGCAGCCAAGCATCGGAGGGGGCGGGCCGAGGCAATCAGCCCCAGCATTTT.